The rows below give T cell receptor beta chains drawn from one sample of a study of T-cell memory formation after mild COVID-19. TCRdb analysed the 5' RACE reads with MiXCR anew, one entry per CDR3 protein. The sample consists of some 200,000 distinct CDR3 sequences, 20% to 25% of them appearing once. Sequenced input: PBMCs or a T cell subset sorted from them (not recorded which). The receptors shown here come from an adult woman who had mild COVID-19 (a few samples of this study predate the infection). Cell type and time point are not known. Each CDR3 is given with its conserved first and last residue.

>18|TRBV29-1
CSVMGLAGGPGSYNEQFF
>15|TRBV5-5
CASSSAGTGTDTQYF
>11|TRBV7-9
CATWDEYEQYF
>17|TRBV2
CASSEVAGQGIGDTQYF
>17|TRBV7-2
CASSFIFGAASTDTQYF
>15|TRBV7-9
CASSFPAGLNTEAFF
>14|TRBV11-3
CASSFVTSYYEQYF
>14|TRBV7-9
CASSPRVSGNTIYF
>13|TRBV6-1
CASGSGFSYEQYF
>13|TRBV7-3
CASSLIAGDTQYF
>13|TRBV7-9
CASSLVPGDGYTF
>12|TRBV27
CASRSYRYGYTF
>16|TRBV30
CAWSVDGLAGANEQFF
>13|TRBV11-3
CASSTGLQETQYF
>13|TRBV5-6
CASSLPTADTQYF
>15|TRBV5-1
CASSPGDRTNTEAFF
>18|TRBV20-1
CSALEIKRRGPYTDTQYF
>13|TRBV12-3/TRBV12-4
CASSSGGTGGEYF
>13|TRBV20-1
CSARAATTGEQFF
>16|TRBV12-3/TRBV12-4
CASSLATGTRVYEQYF
>14|TRBV29-1
CSVRLGWQNYGYTF
>13|TRBV20-1
CSARRESSYEQYF
>14|TRBV4-3
CASSRGLAGKEQYF